The 21 T cell receptor beta chains in this list originate from one sample, sequenced in a study of vaccination effects on CD4 cells after COVID-19. These receptors' targets are unknown. Expansion of antigen-specific CD4+ T cells with viral peptide pools was carried out by the ViraFEST assay before sequencing. CD4+ T cells were isolated after 10 days of culture. BNT162b2 vaccine or mRNA-1273 vaccine was given to participants in two doses. Method: immunoSEQ multiplex PCR; TCRdb's copy keeps in-frame clones and lacks some. In the table there are about 33,000 clones, around 80% of which are singletons. Here the sequenced sample was CD4+ T cells from PBMCs cultured with HCoV-NL63 spike peptides, taken after COVID-19 vaccination. The receptors derive from a human donor who received a COVID-19 vaccine. Some clones in this sample may be carry-over from other donors' samples.

V and J are TRBV6-5 and TRBJ1-3; D perhaps matches TRBD1 (5 bases). The CDR3 length is 15 residues. Germline V gene lookup returns CDR1 MNHEY and CDR2 SVGAGI. The V end was cut by 7 bases, the J end by 0 bases, with 13 bases between. In nucleotides, the CDR3 is TGTGCCAGCATCCCGGACGGGGCCTCTGGAAACACCATATATTTT. Protein: CASIPDGASGNTIYF.

This clone came up a few times. This chain joins TRBV27 and TRBJ2-2, with a possible D match to TRBD1 (5 bases). CDR3 size: 13 residues. Germline V CDR1 and CDR2: MNHEY, SMNVEV (reference sequence). The V and J ends lost 7 bases and 4 bases respectively, with 10 bases between them. In DNA, the CDR3 is TGTGCCAGCAAGATAAGGGGCACCGGGGAGCTGTTTTTT. This codes for CASKIRGTGELFF.

The rearrangement joins TRBV6-6 to TRBJ1-1; TRBD1 aligns across 8 bases. Germline V gene lookup returns CDR1 MNHNY and CDR2 SVGAGI (reference sequence). V lost 3 bases, J lost 5 bases, and 5 bases stayed unmatched. The CDR3 covers 14 residues. The DNA for the CDR3 is TGTGCCAGCAGTTATGGGACAGGCGGGACTGAAGCTTTCTTT. Translation gives CASSYGTGGTEAFF.

The chain joins TRBV10-1 to TRBJ2-1; 10 nucleotides line up with TRBD2. CDR3 length: 17 residues. Trimming took 6 bases from V and 1 from J; bases not matched to a gene: 9. CDR1 WNHNN and CDR2 SYGVQD come from the germline V gene (reference sequence). Here the CDR3 DNA reads TGCGCCAGCAGCAGAGCGGGGGGGCCTAGGTCCTACAATGAGCAGTTCTTC. Protein sequence: CASSRAGGPRSYNEQFF.

The gene calls are TRBV18 and TRBJ1-1; 12 bases agree with TRBD1. V trimming: 4 bases; J trimming: 4 bases; junction bases outside the gene matches: 10. The CDR3 totals 17 residues. The V gene's germline CDR1 is KGHSH and CDR2 LQKENI. CDR3 bases: TGTGCCAGCTCACGTAACCGGGACAGGGGGCCGAGCACTGAAGCTTTCTTT. Its protein product is CASSRNRDRGPSTEAFF.

J is TRBJ2-1 and V is TRBV5-6, with 7 bases lining up with TRBD1. The CDR3 covers 14 residues. V gave up 3 bases and J gave up 6 bases; unmatched junction bases: 6. CDR1 SGHDT and CDR2 YYEEEE come from the germline V gene. CDR3 nucleotides: TGTGCCAGCAGCTCCTCAGGGGGATCCAATGAGCAGTTCTTC. This encodes CASSSSGGSNEQFF.

This sequence joins TRBV4-3 and TRBJ1-1, with a tentative D call TRBD1 (6 bases). CDR1 LGHNA and CDR2 YSLEER come from the germline V gene. This CDR3 has 14 residues. V lost 0 bases and J 4 bases, leaving 9 bases between the germline ends. In DNA form, the CDR3 reads TGCGCCAGCAGCCAAGATTGGGGGGCCACTGAAGCTTTCTTT. Translated, it gives CASSQDWGATEAFF.

The chain couples TRBV27 to TRBJ1-6; 10 bases agree with TRBD1. The J segment lost 8 bases and the V segment lost 3 bases, leaving 7 bases of the junction unmatched. Germline V gene lookup returns CDR1 MNHEY and CDR2 SMNVEV (reference sequence). The CDR3 extends over 16 amino acids. The CDR3 DNA reads TGTGCCAGCAGTTTGGGGGGGACAGGGGTCTATTCACCCCTCCACTTT. This encodes CASSLGGTGVYSPLHF.

CDR3: CASSQQAGGTNYGYTF. CDR3 bases: TGTGCCAGCAGCCAGCAAGCGGGGGGAACTAACTATGGCTACACCTTC. V usage is TRBV4-2 and J usage is TRBJ1-2; D is possibly TRBD1 (5 bases). The germline CDR1 and CDR2 sequences are LGHNA and YNFKEQ. The CDR3 covers 16 residues. V was cut by 3 bases and J by 0 bases, with 14 bases left in between.

This clone was seen a few times. The genes are TRBV28 and TRBJ1-2, with 9 bases fitting TRBD1. From germline, CDR1 is MDHEN and CDR2 SYDVKM. The CDR3 is 12 residues long. The V segment lost 6 bases and the J segment 8 bases; nucleotides outside the gene matches: 4. The CDR3 DNA is TGTGCCAGCAGGCGGACAGGGGTAGGCTACACCTTC. This encodes CASRRTGVGYTF.

The sample holds one count of this clone. V and J are TRBV5-1 and TRBJ2-3; a possible D gene is TRBD2 (7 bases). Deletions cut 0 bases from V and 1 base from J, with 9 bases between. Per germline, CDR1 SGHRS and CDR2 YFSETQ. The CDR3 has 15 amino acids. CDR3: CASSLGGGRTDTQYF. DNA for the CDR3: TGCGCCAGCAGCTTGGGGGGGGGCCGCACAGATACGCAGTATTTT.

The chain employs TRBV4-1 and TRBJ1-3; 7 bases agree with TRBD1. In germline, CDR1 is MGHRA, CDR2 YSYEKL. The CDR3 extends over 19 amino acids. Unmatched junction bases numbered 11, after V lost 0 bases and J lost 0 bases. CDR3 bases: TGCGCCAGCAGCCAAGAGTGGCTGGGACAGCCCCGCTCTGGAAACACCATATATTTT. It is translated as CASSQEWLGQPRSGNTIYF.

The chain's CDR3 is CARGKGADELGETQYF. The CDR3 coding sequence is TGTGCCAGGGGGAAAGGGGCGGACGAGTTGGGGGAGACCCAGTACTTC. This chain joins TRBV3-1 (or the pseudogene TRBV3-2) and TRBJ2-5; D possibly corresponds to TRBD1 (5 bases). Germline lookup yields CDR1 LGHDT and CDR2 YNNKEL (reference sequence). The V end lost 9 bases, the J end lost 5 bases, and 25 bases lay between the germline ends. The CDR3 loop spans 16 amino acids.

J is TRBJ2-3 and V is TRBV3-1 (or the pseudogene TRBV3-2); D possibly matches TRBD1 or TRBD2 (5 bases each). With 6 bases removed from V and 4 bases from J, the gap between germline ends came to 5 bases. Germline V gene sequence: CDR1 LGHDT, CDR2 YNNKEL (reference sequence). The CDR3 length is 11 residues. The CDR3, as DNA: TGTGCCAGCAGGGGACCAGATACGCAGTATTTT. Encoded protein: CASRGPDTQYF.

The rearrangement links TRBV28 to TRBJ1-4; possibly TRBD1 for D (6 bases). V shed 2 bases and J shed 2 bases, with 15 bases lying between them. There are 17 residues in the CDR3. From germline, CDR1 is MDHEN and CDR2 SYDVKM. For the CDR3, the DNA is TGTGCCAGCAGTTTAACAGGGCCCCGGGCGACTAATGAAAAACTGTTTTTT. Protein sequence: CASSLTGPRATNEKLFF.

V gene TRBV5-5 combines with J gene TRBJ2-1; 11 bases map to TRBD2. The CDR3 length is 14 residues. Germline CDR1 and CDR2: SGHKS and YYEKEE (reference sequence). J was trimmed by 6 bases and V by 2 bases; bases with no gene match: 1. The CDR3 protein is CASSFSGGANEQFF. CDR3 nucleotides: TGTGCCAGCAGCTTTAGCGGGGGGGCCAATGAGCAGTTCTTC.

The sample holds a few counts of this clone. V usage is TRBV6-5 and J usage is TRBJ2-1; 9 positions match TRBD1. CDR3 size: 14 residues. With V trimmed by 5 bases and J by 9 bases, 8 bases remained unmatched. Germline loops: CDR1 MNHEY, CDR2 SVGAGI. Here the CDR3 reads CASSRPTGGVEQFF. CDR3 nucleotide sequence: TGTGCCAGCAGTAGACCGACAGGGGGAGTTGAGCAGTTCTTC.

This clone was seen a handful of times. The chain couples TRBV5-4 to TRBJ1-6; no definite D call. This CDR3 spans 14 amino acids. V lost 2 bases and J 5 bases, leaving 8 bases between the germline ends. CDR1 SGHNT and CDR2 YYREEE come from the germline V gene (reference sequence). Written as DNA, the CDR3 is TGTGCCAGCAGCTTCGACCGAGATAATTCACCCCTCCACTTT. This gives the protein CASSFDRDNSPLHF.

This clone is a singleton in its sample. CDR3 sequence: CASSQGLAGGRKETQYF. DNA for the CDR3: TGCGCCAGCAGCCAAGGATTAGCGGGGGGGCGGAAAGAGACCCAGTACTTC. The chain uses TRBV4-3 and TRBJ2-5; 11 bases are a match to TRBD2. The V gene's germline CDR1 is LGHNA and CDR2 YSLEER. The CDR3 covers 17 residues. Trimming cost V 1 base and J 3 bases; bases outside gene matches: 7.

The chain links TRBV28 to TRBJ1-2; TRBD1 aligns across 10 bases. The germline gives CDR1 MDHEN, CDR2 SYDVKM. After removal of 3 bases from V and 1 base from J, the junction contained 2 bases not matched to a gene. The CDR3 has 15 residues. The CDR3 DNA follows: TGTGCCAGCAGTTTCGGGACAGGGGATAACTATGGCTACACCTTC. This gives the protein CASSFGTGDNYGYTF.

The V gene is TRBV11-2, the J gene TRBJ2-7; 10 bases are a match to TRBD2. Germline lookup yields CDR1 SGHAT and CDR2 FQNNGV. Unmatched junction bases numbered 2, after V lost 0 bases and J lost 0 bases. This CDR3 has 16 residues. In nucleotides, the CDR3 is TGTGCCAGCAGCTTAGACCCTAGCGGGGGCTCCTACGAGCAGTACGTC. This codes for CASSLDPSGGSYEQYV.